The TCR beta chain under discussion was sequenced for a study of OX40 agonist ivuxolimab in advanced cancers. General study findings and limits: At doses 0.1 to 3.0 mg/kg, CD4+ and CD8+ clones expanded.

The table lists this clone with a count of one. What it recognizes is unknown. With 4 bases removed from V and 4 bases from J, the gap between germline ends came to 8 bases. Germline loops: CDR1 SGHTA, CDR2 FQGNSA. The CDR3 loop spans 12 amino acids. Only in-frame clones appear in the TCRdb table, and some are missing; sequencing was by immunoSEQ multiplex PCR. Found here are about 120,000 clones, around 87% of them singletons; the top ten hold 0.55%. This receptor was obtained from an adult with an advanced solid tumor such as melanoma, head and neck, liver or kidney cancer. The genes are TRBV7-2 and TRBJ2-7; D not certain. The sequences come from CD4+ or CD8+ T cells sorted from blood, collected in a trial of the OX40 agonist ivuxolimab. CDR3 DNA sequence: TGTGCCAGCAGCTCAAGGTCGTACGAGCAGTACTTC. The encoded protein is CASSSRSYEQYF. Supplemented by reference TRBV7-2 and TRBJ2-7, the full variable domain reads GAGVSQSPSNKVTEKGKDVELRCDPISGHTALYWYRQSLGQGLEFLIYFQGNSAPDKSGLPSDRFSAERTGGSVSTLTIQRTQQEDSAVYLCASSSRSYEQYFGPGTRLTVT.